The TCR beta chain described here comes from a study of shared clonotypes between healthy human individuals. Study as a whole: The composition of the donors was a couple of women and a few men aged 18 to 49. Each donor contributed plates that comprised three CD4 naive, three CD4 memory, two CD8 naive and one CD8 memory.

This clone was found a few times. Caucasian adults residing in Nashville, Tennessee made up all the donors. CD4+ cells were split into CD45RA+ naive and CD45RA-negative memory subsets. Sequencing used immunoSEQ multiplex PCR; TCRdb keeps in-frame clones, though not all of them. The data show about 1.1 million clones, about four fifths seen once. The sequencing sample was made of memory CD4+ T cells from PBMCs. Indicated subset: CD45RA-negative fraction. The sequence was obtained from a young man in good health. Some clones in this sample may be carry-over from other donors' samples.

CDR3 sequence reads: CAWIRGGLYNEQFF. DNA for the CDR3: TGTGCCTGGATACGGGGGGGTCTCTACAATGAGCAGTTCTTC. The chain recombines TRBV30 with TRBJ2-1, with TRBD2 identical over 8 bases. CDR3 size: 14 residues. After removal of 4 bases from V and 3 bases from J, the junction contained 5 bases not matched to a gene. CDR1 and CDR2 from the germline V gene are GTSNPN and SVGIG (reference sequence).